Listed here are 10 T cell receptor beta chains from one sample, sequenced in a study of identifying expanded T cells in peripheral blood. Produced via immunoSEQ multiplex PCR; TCRdb's table is partial and in-frame only. The sample yields approximately 75,000 clones, roughly nine tenths seen once. Sequencing was done on a sample of blood. The receptors shown here come from a person aged 18 to 70 in good health.

V is TRBV25-1 and J is TRBJ2-7; 8 bases fit TRBD1. Germline lookup yields CDR1 MGHDK and CDR2 SYGVNS. The CDR3 loop spans 16 amino acids. With 0 bases clipped from V and 4 bases from J, the junction kept 8 bases outside the gene matches. The CDR3 DNA is TGTGCCAGCAGTGAATACCAAGAGGACAGGGTTTACGAGCAGTACTTC. This translates into CASSEYQEDRVYEQYF.

The chain uses TRBV13 and TRBJ2-7; D remains unclear. CDR1 and CDR2 (germline): PRHDT, FYEKMQ (reference sequence). V was trimmed by 3 bases and J by 5 bases, leaving 8 bases between them. The CDR3 is made up of 12 amino acids. In DNA, the CDR3 is TGTGCCAGCAGCTTGGGGATGAACGAGCAGTACTTC. This codes for CASSLGMNEQYF.

J is TRBJ1-1 and V is TRBV5-1, with no clear D. Per the germline V gene, CDR1 is SGHRS and CDR2 is YFSETQ. This CDR3 comprises 16 residues. V lost 0 bases, J lost 4 bases, and 16 bases lay in between. CDR3 sequence (DNA): TGCGCCAGCAGCTTGGTTGGTAAGGAGGTGGGCACTGAAGCTTTCTTT. Translated, it gives CASSLVGKEVGTEAFF.

The chain carries TRBV5-1 and TRBJ1-1; D remains ambiguous. Trimming stripped 0 bases from V and 0 bases from J, with 9 bases between. This CDR3 is 15 amino acids long. Germline-derived CDR1 and CDR2 are SGHRS and YFSETQ. CDR3 sequence: CASSLGTRMNTEAFF. The CDR3 DNA sequence: TGCGCCAGCAGCTTGGGAACGCGTATGAACACTGAAGCTTTCTTT.

V is TRBV5-1 and J is TRBJ2-5; no reliable D call. Trimming took 4 bases from V and 2 from J, leaving 9 bases between them. CDR3 size: 13 residues. CDR1 SGHRS and CDR2 YFSETQ come from the germline V gene. CDR3 bases: TGCGCCAGCAGCCCCAAGTTTCAAGAGACCCAGTACTTC. It codes for CASSPKFQETQYF.

The rearrangement uses TRBV5-1 and TRBJ2-3; 10 nucleotides align to TRBD2. The J segment lost 3 bases and the V segment lost 2 bases, leaving 3 bases of the junction unmatched. CDR1 SGHRS and CDR2 YFSETQ come from the germline V gene. CDR3 length: 15 residues. CDR3 DNA sequence: TGCGCCAGCAGCTTAGAGCGGGGGGGTACAGATACGCAGTATTTT. Residues: CASSLERGGTDTQYF. Full variable domain (rest looked up from reference TRBV5-1 and TRBJ2-3): KAGVTQTPRYLIKTRGQQVTLSCSPISGHRSVSWYQQTPGQGLQFLFEYFSETQRNKGNFPGRFSGRQFSNSRSEMNVSTLELGDSALYLCASSLERGGTDTQYFGPGTRLTVL.

V gene TRBV6-5 combines with J gene TRBJ1-5; D is ambiguous. CDR1 MNHEY and CDR2 SVGAGI come from the germline V gene. V lost 8 bases to trimming and J lost 0 bases, with 11 bases between them. The CDR3 has 14 residues. As DNA, the CDR3 is TGTGCCAGCGGTCCAGGCTATAGCAATCAGCCCCAGCATTTT. It specifies CASGPGYSNQPQHF.

This clone was seen only a few times. The rearrangement uses TRBV7-9 and TRBJ1-5, with D unresolved. From germline, CDR1 is SEHNR and CDR2 FQNEAQ (reference sequence). The CDR3 totals 15 residues. Trimming cost V 2 bases and J 6 bases, with 14 bases left between them. The CDR3 DNA is TGTGCCAGCAGCTTATGGGAGGGCCTCTCTCAGCCCCAGCATTTT. Amino acid sequence: CASSLWEGLSQPQHF.

This chain links TRBV6-6 with TRBJ1-1, with TRBD1 as a possible D gene (5 bases). CDR3 length: 15 residues. The V gene lost 5 bases and the J gene lost 5 bases, with 18 bases spanning the gap. Per the germline V gene, CDR1 is MNHNY and CDR2 is SVGAGI (reference sequence). This CDR3 reads CASSPLRAGRTEAFF. CDR3 nucleotides: TGTGCCAGCAGTCCCCTTAGGGCAGGGCGAACTGAAGCTTTCTTT.

V gene TRBV6-6 combines with J gene TRBJ2-3; D is unresolved. Germline V gene sequence: CDR1 MNHNY, CDR2 SVGAGI (reference sequence). The CDR3 contains 14 residues. V gave up 4 bases and J gave up 4 bases, with 12 bases separating them. The CDR3 reads CASSFRLVADTQYF. The CDR3 DNA sequence: TGTGCCAGCAGTTTTAGACTTGTAGCAGATACGCAGTATTTT.